Listed below are T cell receptor beta chains from one sample, sequenced in a study of blood T cell repertoires in COVID-19. Clones were sequenced by immunoSEQ multiplex PCR, and TCRdb holds only the in-frame ones, with some missing. Of 70,000 or so clones in the sample, roughly three quarters were seen once. Sequencing input: peripheral blood. The receptors stem from a human donor in a cohort sampled during active COVID-19. Both conserved end residues are part of each CDR3.

V gene	J gene	CDR3 protein
TRBV3-1/TRBV3-2	TRBJ2-5	CASSQERGQGTETQYF
TRBV29-1	TRBJ2-1	CSVTRGDIFNEQFF
TRBV6-4	TRBJ1-6	CASSMTGDRNSPLHF
TRBV29-1	TRBJ2-5	CSVDGQDQETQYF
TRBV5-4	TRBJ2-3	CASSLQGAGTDTQYF
TRBV14	TRBJ2-1	CASSPRGLGEQFF
TRBV18	TRBJ2-1	CASSNGQGYNEQFF
TRBV6-6	TRBJ1-3	CASSRRQGVNDRSGNTIYF
TRBV19	TRBJ1-2	CASSGQTNYGYTF
TRBV3-1/TRBV3-2	TRBJ2-7	CASRHGTDTYEQYF
TRBV28	TRBJ1-4	CASSGPGQGGEKLFF
TRBV24-1	TRBJ2-3	CATSDRNSDTQYF
TRBV24-1	TRBJ2-3	CATSDLDRDRRTDTQYF
TRBV9	TRBJ2-3	CASSVGQGRDTQYF
TRBV5-4	TRBJ2-1	CASSGTGTSGGDEQFF
TRBV10-1	TRBJ2-7	CASSDLGRGNEQYF
TRBV5-1	TRBJ2-1	CASGTGASNEQFF
TRBV5-1	TRBJ2-3	CASSLRSPLSGQGYTDTQYF
TRBV7-9	TRBJ1-1	CASSFDRTGGPEAFF
TRBV7-2	TRBJ2-5	CASSRGFGKTQYF
TRBV7-2	TRBJ2-2	CASSLEGGNTGELFF
TRBV19	TRBJ2-7	CASSKGTGASYEQYF
TRBV5-1	TRBJ2-7	CASSLVGTGTGEQYF
TRBV19	TRBJ1-4	CASRLVQGPATNEKLFF
TRBV7-9	TRBJ2-7	CASSSREGLSYEQYF
TRBV18	TRBJ2-2	CASSRTGTGELFF
TRBV5-6	TRBJ2-7	CASSLGGTGGYEQYF
TRBV28	TRBJ1-1	CASSFNPGGNTEAFF
TRBV7-6	TRBJ2-3	CASSPAGANTDTQYF
TRBV11-1	TRBJ1-1	CASSLEGLAMNTEAFF
TRBV10-3	TRBJ2-1	CAISGTSGGYNEQFF